These T cell receptor beta chains were read from a single sample in a study of OX40 agonist ivuxolimab in advanced cancers. Profiled with immunoSEQ multiplex PCR; TCRdb holds only in-frame clones, not every one. The data contain about 77,000 clones, around four fifths of them singletons. Sequencing was performed on CD4+ or CD8+ T cells sorted from blood, taken in a trial of the OX40 agonist ivuxolimab. Receptor source: an adult with an advanced solid tumor such as melanoma, head and neck, liver or kidney cancer. Both conserved end residues are part of each CDR3. Each record gives: clone size, V gene, J gene, D gene, CDR3 protein, CDR3 DNA. The D gene is left open where the match is weak. A row's size may be missing; if present it is once, few, many or a size class.

>.|TRBV9|TRBJ1-4|TRBD1
CASSPTGGRDEKLFF
TGTGCCAGCAGCCCAACAGGGGGAAGGGACGAAAAACTGTTTTTT
>.|TRBV28|TRBJ2-4|TRBD2
CAVASGGENIQYF
TGTGCCGTAGCTAGCGGGGGGGAAAACATTCAGTACTTC
>.|TRBV6-5|TRBJ2-7|TRBD1
CASGTVTPYEQYF
TGTGCCAGCGGGACAGTCACCCCCTACGAGCAGTACTTC
>.|TRBV19|TRBJ2-7|TRBD1
CASSSGTGGYEQYF
TGTGCCAGTAGTTCCGGGACAGGGGGCTACGAGCAGTACTTC
>.|TRBV11-2|TRBJ1-4|.
CASSLGLPSVEKLFF
TGTGCCAGCAGCTTAGGGCTTCCGAGTGTTGAAAAACTGTTTTTT
>.|TRBV27|TRBJ1-6|.
CASRRENSPLHF
TGTGCCAGCAGGAGGGAAAATTCACCCCTCCACTTT
>.|TRBV6-4|TRBJ2-1|.
CASSVRGNSYNEQFF
TGTGCCAGCAGTGTAAGAGGTAACTCCTACAATGAGCAGTTCTTC
>.|TRBV27|TRBJ2-7|TRBD2
CASSRLAGYEQYF
TGTGCCAGCAGCCGACTAGCTGGGTACGAGCAGTACTTC
>.|TRBV6-1|TRBJ1-2|.
CASSEAGLHTF
TGTGCCAGCAGTGAAGCGGGGTTGCACACCTTC
>.|TRBV2|TRBJ2-4|.
CASRPTLANIQYF
TGTGCCAGCAGACCTACACTAGCAAACATTCAGTACTTC
>.|TRBV5-4|TRBJ2-2|.
CASSLGLGWTGELFF
TGTGCCAGCAGCTTGGGCCTCGGTTGGACCGGGGAGCTGTTTTTT
>.|TRBV19|TRBJ2-7|.
CASSRDSGYEQYF
TGTGCCAGTAGCAGGGACAGCGGGTACGAGCAGTACTTC
>.|TRBV29-1|TRBJ1-1|TRBD1
CSVDVPGQGSEAFF
TGCAGCGTTGACGTCCCGGGACAGGGGTCTGAAGCTTTCTTT
>.|TRBV11-2|TRBJ2-6|TRBD1
CASSFLTGGGGANVLTF
TGTGCCAGCAGCTTCCTGACAGGGGGCGGCGGGGCCAACGTCCTGACTTTC
>.|TRBV18|TRBJ2-2|.
CASSPRQTTGELFF
TGTGCCAGCTCACCACGACAGACCACCGGGGAGCTGTTTTTT
>.|TRBV7-2|TRBJ2-7|.
CASSPSSGIYEQYF
TGTGCCAGCAGCCCGAGCTCAGGGATCTACGAGCAGTACTTC
>.|TRBV5-1|TRBJ2-1|.
CASSLGGANYNEQFF
TGCGCCAGCAGCTTAGGTGGGGCAAACTACAATGAGCAGTTCTTC
>few|TRBV10-2|TRBJ1-1|.
CASSRKNTEAFF
TGCGCCAGCAGTCGGAAGAACACTGAAGCTTTCTTT